This paragraph reports one T cell receptor beta chain. Those designated as exposed participants met a COVID-19 case within 2 weeks before study entry. Profiling relied on immunoSEQ multiplex PCR, and the TCRdb table lists in-frame clones only, not all of them. Seen here are 150,000 or so clones, around 90% observed once, and the top ten hold about 4.1%. The entry originates in a study of blood T cell repertoires in COVID-19. Study-wide background: Material from acute and convalescent COVID-19 was sourced from the United States, Italy and Spain. T cells, B-cell-depleted T cells, or PBMCs supplied cDNA or gDNA.

This CDR3 is 13 amino acids long. Germline trimming cut 6 bases from V and 1 base from J; bases unmatched to any gene: 2. The V and J genes are TRBV12-3 or TRBV12-4 and TRBJ1-1; 7 bases fit TRBD1. Sequenced: PBMCs or T cells enriched from blood (not recorded which). The TCR originated in a woman aged 40 to 50 who had been exposed to COVID-19. CDR3 sequence: CASSYRGNTEAFF. The CDR3 DNA reads TGTGCCAGCAGCTACAGGGGGAACACTGAAGCTTTCTTT.